This TCR beta chain was sequenced for a study of cytomegalovirus exposure and HLA in healthy donors. General study results and limits: TCR beta V segments were, for the most part, productive about 87% or about 30% of the time in an earlier analysis. Later work showed greater clonal expansion in HLA-associated TCR beta chains than in equally common others. Presence/absence comparisons presumed near-even sequencing depth among donors.

With respect to this clone: Its matching antigen is unknown.

Looked up from germline, CDR1 is SGHTA and CDR2 is FQGNSA. The CDR3 spans 14 residues. Between the trimmed V and J ends, which lost 5 bases and 3 bases, there was a span of 11 bases. 60 Vbeta and 13 Jbeta primers were used in PCR. Using immunoSEQ multiplex PCR, the repertoire was profiled, and TCRdb retains in-frame clones only, with some absent. The table shows 100,000 or so clones, with 75% occurring only once. This clonotype was sampled from a man aged 45-65 years in good health and CMV-seronegative. V is TRBV7-2 and J is TRBJ1-5; D call uncertain. Sequenced material: PBMCs. The CDR3 is CASSPSGNNQPQHF. Here the CDR3 DNA reads TGTGCCAGCAGCCCCTCGGGGAACAATCAGCCCCAGCATTTT.